The source of this TCR beta chain is a study of T cells expressing NK-cell markers. TCRdb re-called the 5' RACE reads and shows each CDR3 protein once, DNA omitted. The sample table sets out some 120,000 distinct CDR3 sequences. Sequenced: blood T cells: a sorted CD56 or NKG2C T cell subset, CD4+ or CD8+ T cells, or bulk PBMC T cells (not recorded which). This clonotype originated in a woman between 18 and 75 years old in good health.

The CDR3 spells CASSQDDLAVTAFF. The rearrangement joins TRBV14 to TRBJ1-1. Per the germline V gene, CDR1 is SGHDN and CDR2 is FVKESK. The CDR3 is made up of 14 amino acids.